This T cell receptor (beta chain) was observed in a study of blood T cell repertoires in COVID-19. On the study more broadly: Donors in the United States, Italy and Spain gave samples during acute or convalescent COVID-19. T cells, B-cell-depleted T cells, or PBMCs supplied cDNA or gDNA.

This clone was seen a handful of times. Clinical history reported by participants formed the basis on which cohorts were assigned. The CDR3 consists of 13 residues. The ends were cut back, 5 bases at V and 4 bases at J, with 8 bases in the middle. Germline CDR1 and CDR2: LGHNT and FRNRAP. Original processing methods: Amplifying reference gene primers gave estimates of nucleated cell counts. Assay used: immunoSEQ multiplex PCR; TCRdb lists only in-frame clones, some missing. V and J calls and clone size are copied from that table; D and trimming were computed from the DNA. The data contain roughly 200,000 clones, more than 70% of them singletons.

The source material was PBMCs or T cells enriched from blood (not recorded which). This receptor was identified in a man aged 40-55 years with acute COVID-19. V is TRBV12-5 and J is TRBJ2-2, with a possible D match to TRBD1 (5 bases). CDR3 sequence reads: CASGPDTTGELFF. In nucleotides, the CDR3 is TGTGCTAGTGGTCCGGACACCACCGGGGAGCTGTTTTTT.